The 30 T cell receptor beta chains in this list originate from one sample, sequenced in a study of shared clonotypes between healthy human individuals. Clones were read by immunoSEQ multiplex PCR, and TCRdb kept only the in-frame ones, dropping some. The sample shows under 2,000,000 clones, around 96% of them seen only once. The naive CD8 population came from CD45RO-negative cells selected for CCR7, without terminally differentiated effector memory CD45RA+ cells. Sequences were obtained from naive CD8+ T cells sorted from blood. Receptors were obtained from a man younger than 30 in good health.

The gene calls are TRBV7-9 and TRBJ2-3; tentative D call: TRBD2 (6 bases). CDR1 is SEHNR, CDR2 FQNEAQ, per germline (reference sequence). Trimming took 2 bases from V and 3 from J, leaving 12 bases between them. The CDR3 consists of 15 residues. The CDR3, as DNA: TGTGCCAGCAGCTTATCCGGAGGGCCGACAGATACGCAGTATTTT. It specifies CASSLSGGPTDTQYF.

The CDR3 spells CASSLLDGQGSGYTF. The DNA for the CDR3 is TGTGCCAGCAGTTTATTGGATGGTCAGGGCTCTGGCTACACCTTC. This chain uses TRBV27 with TRBJ1-2, with TRBD1 as a possible D gene (5 bases). The germline V gene encodes CDR1 MNHEY and CDR2 SMNVEV (reference sequence). Trimming removed 1 base from V and 7 bases from J, with 16 bases in between. The CDR3 totals 15 residues.

The J gene is TRBJ2-1, the V gene TRBV5-6, with 8 bases lining up with TRBD1. The length of the CDR3 is 17 residues. Germline lookup yields CDR1 SGHDT and CDR2 YYEEEE. V shed 4 bases, J shed 4 bases, and the junction held 13 bases outside the gene matches. CDR3 coding DNA: TGTGCCAGCAGCGCAACCCCGCAGGGGGCGATTTACAATGAGCAGTTCTTC. Amino acid sequence: CASSATPQGAIYNEQFF. The complete variable domain, with remaining parts taken from reference TRBV5-6 and TRBJ2-1, reads DAGVTQSPTHLIKTRGQQVTLRCSPKSGHDTVSWYQQALGQGPQFIFQYYEEEERQRGNFPDRFSGHQFPNYSSELNVNALLLGDSALYLCASSATPQGAIYNEQFFGPGTRLTVL.

This chain connects TRBV15 to TRBJ1-3; perhaps TRBD1 as D (6 bases). V shed 5 bases and J shed 2 bases, with 13 bases lying between them. The CDR3 is made up of 15 amino acids. From germline, CDR1 is LNHNV and CDR2 YYDKDF (reference sequence). The CDR3: CATSGPGQTGNTIYF. DNA for the CDR3: TGTGCCACCAGCGGACCCGGACAGACTGGAAACACCATATATTTT.

V gene TRBV28 combines with J gene TRBJ1-1; D unclear. V was pared by 4 bases and J by 5 bases, with 14 bases between. Germline values: CDR1 MDHEN, CDR2 SYDVKM. This CDR3 is built from 14 residues. The CDR3 nucleotides are TGTGCCAGCAGTTCATGGACCCAAGGGACTGAAGCTTTCTTT. Its protein is CASSSWTQGTEAFF.

The J gene is TRBJ2-1, the V gene TRBV9; D is undetermined. The CDR3 sequence is 14 residues long. CDR1 SGDLS and CDR2 YYNGEE come from the germline V gene. The V end was cut by 4 bases, the J end by 10 bases, with 18 bases between. CDR3 nucleotides: TGTGCCAGCAGCAGTGAGTGGAAGAGAATGGAGCAGTTCTTC. Amino acids: CASSSEWKRMEQFF. Drawing the rest from reference TRBV9 and TRBJ2-1, the complete variable domain is DSGVTQTPKHLITATGQRVTLRCSPRSGDLSVYWYQQSLDQGLQFLIQYYNGEERAKGNILERFSAQQFPDLHSELNLSSLELGDSALYFCASSSEWKRMEQFFGPGTRLTVL.

V usage is TRBV4-3 and J usage is TRBJ2-6; the match to TRBD2 covers 10 bases. After removal of 5 bases from V and 0 bases from J, the junction contained 16 bases not matched to a gene. Germline lookup yields CDR1 LGHNA and CDR2 YSLEER. This CDR3 is built from 21 residues. The CDR3 loop reads CASSSGWGTTSGASGANVLTF. The CDR3, as DNA: TGCGCCAGCAGCTCCGGATGGGGGACTACTAGCGGGGCCTCTGGGGCCAACGTCCTGACTTTC.

This chain uses TRBV2 with TRBJ1-2; D not certain. The CDR3 runs 14 residues. The V end lost 6 bases, the J end lost 0 bases, and 11 bases lay between the germline ends. Germline V gene sequence: CDR1 SNHLY, CDR2 FYNNEI. CDR3 in DNA: TGTGCCAGCAGGACCGTAGGGACTAACTATGGCTACACCTTC. Encoded protein: CASRTVGTNYGYTF.

The CDR3 loop is CASSQEAGVFNEQFF. The CDR3 DNA reads as TGTGCCAGCAGCCAAGAAGCGGGAGTCTTCAATGAGCAGTTCTTC. This chain links TRBV4-2 with TRBJ2-1, with 8 bases identical to TRBD2. The CDR3 sequence is 15 residues long. V shed 0 bases, J shed 6 bases, and the junction held 4 bases outside the gene matches. The germline V gene encodes CDR1 LGHNA and CDR2 YNFKEQ.

This chain connects TRBV7-8 to TRBJ2-7, with D perhaps TRBD1 (6 bases). The CDR3 totals 16 residues. Trimming pared 1 base from V and 3 bases from J, leaving 16 bases between. In germline, CDR1 is SGHVS, CDR2 FQNEAQ. CDR3 sequence reads: CASSLVEGLGGYEQYF. The CDR3 bases are TGTGCCAGCAGCTTAGTAGAGGGGTTAGGGGGCTACGAGCAGTACTTC.

The rearrangement links TRBV10-3 to TRBJ2-3; either TRBD1 or TRBD2 may fit D (5 bases each). CDR3 length equals 15 residues. The germline V gene encodes CDR1 ENHRY and CDR2 SYGVKD. Trimming removed 2 bases from V and 5 bases from J, with 14 bases in between. CDR3: CAISEGADRGDTQYF. In DNA form, the CDR3 reads TGTGCCATCAGTGAGGGGGCGGATCGGGGAGATACGCAGTATTTT.

The CDR3 here is CASSLESRGTEAFF. The DNA for the CDR3 is TGCGCCAGCAGCTTGGAGTCGCGGGGCACTGAAGCTTTCTTT. The rearrangement joins TRBV5-1 to TRBJ1-1; D is unresolved. CDR1 SGHRS and CDR2 YFSETQ come from the germline V gene. This CDR3 is 14 amino acids long. V shed 0 bases and J shed 4 bases, with 10 bases lying between them.

This clone was seen only once. The chain links TRBV4-1 to TRBJ2-1, with D unresolved. Between the trimmed V and J ends, which lost 1 base and 9 bases, there was a span of 10 bases. This CDR3 is 13 amino acids long. The germline gives CDR1 MGHRA, CDR2 YSYEKL. CDR3 sequence (DNA): TGCGCCAGCAGCCAAGGGGTCAATCCTGAGCAGTTCTTC. It specifies CASSQGVNPEQFF.

Of note for this clone: A read error may produce the germline difference seen at one junction end. The chain is built from TRBV7-7 and TRBJ2-2; D remains unclear. The CDR3 runs to 13 residues. The germline gives CDR1 SSHAT, CDR2 FNYEAQ (reference sequence). The DNA for the CDR3 is TGTGCTAGCAGCTTAACGGTGACCGGGGAGCTGTTTTTT. Translated, it gives CASSLTVTGELFF.

V gene TRBV13 combines with J gene TRBJ1-4; D gene ambiguous. CDR1 PRHDT and CDR2 FYEKMQ come from the germline V gene (reference sequence). V shed 4 bases and J shed 0 bases, with 12 bases lying between them. This CDR3 comprises 16 residues. The CDR3 DNA reads as TGTGCCAGCAGCTCTATAGAAACAGCAACTAATGAAAAACTGTTTTTT. Its translation is CASSSIETATNEKLFF.

This chain connects TRBV30 to TRBJ1-2; TRBD1 might be the D (6 bases). The CDR3 runs 14 residues. Germline CDR1 is GTSNPN and CDR2 is SVGIG (reference sequence). Trimming took 2 bases from V and 4 from J, leaving 14 bases between them. The DNA of the CDR3 is TGTGCCTGGAGTCCGGGACAACCCGTCTATGGCTACACCTTC. It yields the protein CAWSPGQPVYGYTF.

The genes are TRBV4-1 and TRBJ2-7, with 7 nucleotides matching TRBD2. The length of the CDR3 is 17 residues. The J segment lost 2 bases and the V segment lost 6 bases, leaving 16 bases of the junction unmatched. Germline V gene sequence: CDR1 MGHRA, CDR2 YSYEKL. The CDR3 DNA reads as TGCGCCAGCAGTCCCTATACCGGGACTACTTATACCTACGAGCAGTACTTC. Protein product: CASSPYTGTTYTYEQYF.

The V gene is TRBV19, the J gene TRBJ2-2; unclear D gene. Germline loops: CDR1 LNHDA, CDR2 SQIVND (reference sequence). The CDR3 length is 12 residues. Trimming cost V 6 bases and J 6 bases, with 8 bases left between them. CDR3 protein: CASREGPGELFF. DNA for the CDR3: TGTGCCAGTAGAGAAGGACCCGGGGAGCTGTTTTTT.

The J gene is TRBJ2-7, the V gene TRBV5-1; 10 bases match TRBD1. Germline V gives CDR1 SGHRS, CDR2 YFSETQ. The CDR3 spans 15 residues. V shed 2 bases, J shed 3 bases, and the junction held 5 bases outside the gene matches. The CDR3 DNA sequence: TGCGCCAGCAGCTTCCAGGGACAGGGGATCTACGAGCAGTACTTC. Protein: CASSFQGQGIYEQYF. The whole variable domain, filled in from reference TRBV5-1 and TRBJ2-7, reads KAGVTQTPRYLIKTRGQQVTLSCSPISGHRSVSWYQQTPGQGLQFLFEYFSETQRNKGNFPGRFSGRQFSNSRSEMNVSTLELGDSALYLCASSFQGQGIYEQYFGPGTRLTVT.

V gene TRBV18 combines with J gene TRBJ2-2; D is unresolved. The CDR3 is 14 amino acids. Trimming cost V 3 bases and J 0 bases, with 5 bases left between them. Germline V gene lookup returns CDR1 KGHSH and CDR2 LQKENI. The CDR3 nucleotides are TGTGCCAGCTCACCCCGAACGAACACCGGGGAGCTGTTTTTT. Residues: CASSPRTNTGELFF.

On this clone: Other DNA sequences in the same sample also yield this CDR3. The CDR3 DNA sequence: TGTGCCAGCAGTCGACCCAATCAGCCCCAGCATTTT. It encodes CASSRPNQPQHF. The rearrangement joins TRBV6-1 to TRBJ1-5; no firm D call. The V and J ends lost 5 bases and 3 bases respectively, with 5 bases between them. The CDR3 covers 12 residues. Germline V gene sequence: CDR1 MNHNS, CDR2 SASEGT.

This rearrangement joins TRBV4-3 to TRBJ2-7; TRBD2 matches 7 bases. The V gene's germline CDR1 is LGHNA and CDR2 YSLEER. The CDR3 is 16 amino acids. Trimming removed 1 base from V and 3 bases from J; junction bases left unmatched: 9. The CDR3 coding sequence is TGCGCCAGCAGCCAAGTGGGAGAGGGACTATTCTACGAGCAGTACTTC. As protein: CASSQVGEGLFYEQYF.

This chain joins TRBV7-3 and TRBJ2-2; 11 bases agree with TRBD2. The CDR3 is 16 amino acids. Trimming took 3 bases from V and 2 from J; bases not matched to a gene: 2. The germline gives CDR1 SGHTA, CDR2 FQGTGA. The CDR3 loop is CASSFLAGGNTGELFF. DNA for the CDR3: TGTGCCAGCAGCTTCCTAGCGGGGGGTAACACCGGGGAGCTGTTTTTT.

This rearrangement joins TRBV5-1 to TRBJ2-7, with 8 bases that match TRBD1. V was clipped by 4 bases and J by 0 bases; unmatched bases: 9. Looked up from germline, CDR1 is SGHRS and CDR2 is YFSETQ. The CDR3 length is 16 residues. CDR3 DNA sequence: TGCGCCAGCAGCACCGGACAGGGCCTCAGCTCCTACGAGCAGTACTTC. Encoded protein: CASSTGQGLSSYEQYF.

This clone came up once. The V gene is TRBV27, the J gene TRBJ2-1, with 8 bases identical to TRBD2. The V and J ends lost 2 bases and 3 bases, in that order; junction bases with no gene match: 9. CDR1 and CDR2 (germline): MNHEY, SMNVEV (reference sequence). The CDR3 contains 17 residues. The CDR3 nucleotides are TGTGCCAGCAGTTTAATCTATCGGGGGGGCGTCTACAATGAGCAGTTCTTC. The encoded protein is CASSLIYRGGVYNEQFF.

CDR3 DNA sequence: TGCGCCAGCAGCCCTGGGACAGTCAATAATTCACCCCTCCACTTT. Protein sequence: CASSPGTVNNSPLHF. This chain uses TRBV5-1 with TRBJ1-6; 7 bases match TRBD1. V lost 4 bases and J lost 5; bases outside the gene matches: 6. The CDR3 runs to 15 residues. Germline values: CDR1 SGHRS, CDR2 YFSETQ.

With respect to this clone: The same CDR3 also results from other DNA sequences found in this sample. This chain links TRBV6-6 with TRBJ2-7; the match to TRBD1 covers 7 bases. In germline, CDR1 is MNHNY, CDR2 SVGAGI (reference sequence). The J segment lost 1 base and the V segment lost 6 bases, leaving 3 bases of the junction unmatched. The CDR3 is 13 residues long. This CDR3 reads CASSPQGSYEQYF. CDR3 bases: TGTGCCAGCAGCCCACAGGGGTCCTACGAGCAGTACTTC.

A remark on this clone: Other DNA sequences from this sample encode an identical CDR3 as well. The chain uses TRBV20-1 and TRBJ2-7; D gene uncertain. This CDR3 contains 11 residues. The germline V gene has CDR1 DFQATT and CDR2 SNEGSKA (reference sequence). The V end was cut by 0 bases, the J end by 3 bases, with 3 bases between. CDR3 DNA: TGCAGTGCTAGAGAGCACTACGAGCAGTACTTC. This translates into CSAREHYEQYF.

V gene TRBV13 combines with J gene TRBJ2-7, with 10 bases lining up with TRBD1. From germline, CDR1 is PRHDT and CDR2 FYEKMQ (reference sequence). The CDR3 totals 15 residues. V lost 5 bases to trimming and J lost 2 bases; unmatched junction nucleotides: 6. The CDR3 is CASSAKGQGTYEQYF. DNA for the CDR3: TGTGCCAGCAGCGCAAAGGGACAGGGGACCTACGAGCAGTACTTC.

The gene calls are TRBV4-2 and TRBJ2-7; possibly TRBD2 for D (6 bases). The length of the CDR3 is 14 residues. Germline V lookup: CDR1 LGHNA, CDR2 YNFKEQ. Trimming took off 3 bases at V and 0 bases at J, with 9 bases between the two ends. The CDR3 is CASSQGLNSYEQYF. In nucleotides, the CDR3 is TGTGCCAGCAGCCAGGGACTCAACTCCTACGAGCAGTACTTC.